The present T cell receptor (beta chain) was sequenced within a study of response to subunit inactivated influenza vaccine. Study observations and caveats: After each seasonal influenza vaccination, few new T cells are recruited, the authors suggested.

MiXCR, run by TCRdb on the RT-PCR reads, gives a single entry per CDR3 protein. This sample carries roughly 700,000 distinct CDR3 sequences, approximately 14% of them seen once, and the ten largest clones take around 6.5%. This clonotype was detected many times. As yet, its antigen is unknown. Germline V gene data show CDR1 as SGDLS and CDR2 as YYNGEE. V lost 0 bases and J lost 1; bases outside the gene matches: 0. The CDR3 runs 14 residues. Here the sequenced sample was PBMCs from blood, taken 14 to 15 days before vaccination. This chain uses TRBV9 with TRBJ1-1; 7 bases are a match to TRBD1. This clonotype was obtained from a man aged 45 to 65 who received an inactivated influenza vaccine. The CDR3: CASSVGTGNTEAFF. The CDR3 nucleotides read TGTGCCAGCAGCGTAGGGACAGGGAACACTGAAGCTTTCTTT. Full variable domain (remainder filled in from reference TRBV9 and TRBJ1-1): DSGVTQTPKHLITATGQRVTLRCSPRSGDLSVYWYQQSLDQGLQFLIQYYNGEERAKGNILERFSAQQFPDLHSELNLSSLELGDSALYFCASSVGTGNTEAFFGQGTRLTVV.